Listed here are 10 T cell receptor beta chains from one sample, sequenced in a study of chemoradiotherapy in HPV16-positive cancers. The assay was immunoSEQ multiplex PCR, and TCRdb's table has in-frame clones only and misses some. The data hold 5,700 or so clones, with over 55% observed a single time. The sequenced sample was tumor tissue, obtained from a patient who underwent chemoradiotherapy. The receptors here all came from a human donor with HPV-associated anogenital cancer.

The gene calls are TRBV11-2 and TRBJ2-1; TRBD2 might be the D (5 bases). The germline V gene encodes CDR1 SGHAT and CDR2 FQNNGV. This CDR3 has 13 residues. The V end lost 2 bases, the J end lost 8 bases, and 10 bases lay between the germline ends. The CDR3 spells CASSLRPRDEQFF. CDR3 nucleotides: TGTGCCAGCAGCTTAAGGCCGAGGGATGAGCAGTTCTTC.

A few counts support this clone. This rearrangement joins TRBV11-3 to TRBJ2-5, with a tentative D call TRBD2 (7 bases). The germline gives CDR1 SGHNT, CDR2 YENEEA. V shed 4 bases and J shed 2 bases, with 17 bases lying between them. The CDR3 runs 16 residues. The DNA for the CDR3 is TGTGCCAGCAGCTGGGGGGGGCGAGGATTACAAGAGACCCAGTACTTC. Translated: CASSWGGRGLQETQYF.

The V and J genes are TRBV5-5 and TRBJ1-1; tentative D call: TRBD1 (5 bases). V was clipped by 0 bases and J by 1 base, with 10 bases between them. Germline V lookup: CDR1 SGHKS, CDR2 YYEKEE (reference sequence). This CDR3 has 15 residues. CDR3 loop: CASSLVWQGNTEAFF. The CDR3 DNA sequence: TGTGCCAGCAGCTTGGTTTGGCAGGGGAACACTGAAGCTTTCTTT. Combining the CDR3 with reference TRBV5-5 and TRBJ1-1 gives the whole variable domain DAGVTQSPTHLIKTRGQQVTLRCSPISGHKSVSWYQQVLGQGPQFIFQYYEKEERGRGNFPDRFSARQFPNYSSELNVNALLLGDSALYLCASSLVWQGNTEAFFGQGTRLTVV.

The chain recombines TRBV7-2 with TRBJ2-6; D unresolved. Trimming cost V 1 base and J 1 base, with 5 bases left between them. This CDR3 region has 15 residues. CDR1 and CDR2 from the germline V gene are SGHTA and FQGNSA. CDR3 in DNA: TGTGCCAGCAGCTTAGGTCAGTCTGGGGCCAACGTCCTGACTTTC. The encoded protein is CASSLGQSGANVLTF.

The genes are TRBV28 and TRBJ1-1; D possibly corresponds to TRBD1 (5 bases). Germline V lookup: CDR1 MDHEN, CDR2 SYDVKM. V lost 7 bases and J 1 base, leaving 13 bases between the germline ends. The CDR3 loop spans 14 amino acids. The CDR3, as DNA: TGTGCCAGCACCCGGATGGGGGAGAACACTGAAGCTTTCTTT. It yields the protein CASTRMGENTEAFF.

The chain carries TRBV10-1 and TRBJ2-7; D is perhaps TRBD2 (6 bases). Germline CDR1 reads WNHNN; CDR2 reads SYGVQD (reference sequence). V lost 6 bases and J lost 7, with 22 bases in between. The length of the CDR3 is 15 residues. The CDR3 coding sequence is TGCGCCAGCAGAATGCTAGCGTTATACGCGTGGGAGCAGTACTTC. Residues: CASRMLALYAWEQYF.

The V and J genes are TRBV11-2 and TRBJ2-5; 11 bases are shared with TRBD1. The CDR3 consists of 14 residues. J was trimmed by 4 bases and V by 5 bases; bases with no gene match: 3. Germline V gene sequence: CDR1 SGHAT, CDR2 FQNNGV. The CDR3 coding sequence is TGTGCCAGCAGCACAGGGACAGGGGGAGAGACCCAGTACTTC. It specifies CASSTGTGGETQYF.

This chain uses TRBV13 with TRBJ2-7; D might be TRBD2 (5 bases). The CDR3 is made up of 14 amino acids. Germline CDR1 reads PRHDT; CDR2 reads FYEKMQ (reference sequence). The ends were cut back, 0 bases at V and 0 bases at J, with 6 bases in the middle. This chain's CDR3 is CASSLGLASYEQYF. The CDR3 nucleotides read TGTGCCAGCAGCTTAGGCCTAGCCTCCTACGAGCAGTACTTC.

The chain couples TRBV29-1 to TRBJ2-3, with TRBD1 matching over 8 bases. Germline CDR1 and CDR2: SQVTM and ANQGSEA. The trim removed 1 base at V and 3 bases at J, leaving 3 bases unmatched. The CDR3 runs 14 residues. The CDR3 region is CSVEGGQGTDTQYF. CDR3 bases: TGCAGCGTTGAAGGTGGACAGGGTACAGATACGCAGTATTTT.

This clone was picked up a small number of times. The V call is TRBV11-2, the J call TRBJ2-7, with a tentative D call TRBD2 (6 bases). Germline CDR1 is SGHAT and CDR2 is FQNNGV. V lost 0 bases and J lost 3, with 15 bases in between. The CDR3 totals 16 residues. The CDR3 nucleotides are TGTGCCAGCAGCTTAGATCGGTCGGGAGCAGGCTACGAGCAGTACTTC. Its translation: CASSLDRSGAGYEQYF.